Following are 25 T cell receptor beta chains from one sample sequenced in a study of shared clonotypes between healthy human individuals. Profiled with immunoSEQ multiplex PCR; TCRdb holds only in-frame clones, not every one. The table includes 1 million to 1.3 million clones, 75% to 80% detected once. Sequencing was done on a sample of memory CD4+ T cells from PBMCs. The subset is: CD45RA-negative fraction. These receptors all come from a man between 18 and 35 years old in good health. Some clones in this sample may be carry-over from other donors' samples.

The gene calls are TRBV20-1 and TRBJ1-2; D unclear. With 0 bases removed from V and 12 bases from J, the gap between germline ends came to 11 bases. This CDR3 has 11 amino acids. The germline V gene has CDR1 DFQATT and CDR2 SNEGSKA (reference sequence). CDR3 sequence reads: CSARDQAGDTF. The CDR3 DNA sequence: TGCAGTGCTAGAGATCAGGCAGGAGACACCTTC.

V usage is TRBV5-1 and J usage is TRBJ1-4; TRBD1 matches at 9 bases. The CDR3 sequence is 16 residues long. Germline lookup yields CDR1 SGHRS and CDR2 YFSETQ. Trimming took 2 bases from V and 2 from J; bases not matched to a gene: 4. Here the CDR3 reads CASSFHGQGTNEKLFF. CDR3 nucleotides: TGCGCCAGCAGCTTTCATGGACAGGGGACTAATGAAAAACTGTTTTTT.

Comments on this clone: A much larger clone sits a single nucleotide away, making a read error possible. The chain combines TRBV12-1 with TRBJ1-1; TRBD1, the table's D call, was not compared with the DNA. TRBV12-1 is labeled a pseudogene. The length of the CDR3 is 13 residues. The CDR3 loop reads CASSFRQNTEAFF. The CDR3 coding sequence is TGTGCCAGCAGCTTCCGACAGAACACTGAAGCTTTCTTT.

J is TRBJ2-1 and V is TRBV5-1; 8 bases agree with TRBD2. This CDR3 contains 17 residues. Trimming cost V 4 bases and J 0 bases; bases outside gene matches: 9. Per the germline V gene, CDR1 is SGHRS and CDR2 is YFSETQ. The CDR3 is CASSVPRSGSSYNEQFF. DNA of the CDR3: TGCGCCAGCAGCGTCCCTAGGAGCGGGAGCTCCTACAATGAGCAGTTCTTC.

The chain links TRBV5-1 to TRBJ2-7; 12 positions match TRBD2. The junction had 7 bases not matched to a gene; V was cut back by 3 bases and J by 0 bases. The V gene's germline CDR1 is SGHRS and CDR2 YFSETQ. This CDR3 comprises 17 residues. The CDR3 sequence is CASSWSTSGSSSYEQYF. The DNA for the CDR3 is TGCGCCAGCAGCTGGTCGACTAGCGGGAGTAGCTCCTACGAGCAGTACTTC.

This clone was detected once. The chain uses TRBV6-5 and TRBJ1-2; D unresolved. V lost 7 bases, J lost 1 base, and 16 bases lay in between. The CDR3 length is 15 residues. Germline loops: CDR1 MNHEY, CDR2 SVGAGI. CDR3 residues: CASTKGALLNYGYTF. CDR3 nucleotides: TGTGCCAGCACCAAAGGAGCCCTCCTTAACTATGGCTACACCTTC.

In regard to this clone: Within the sample, other DNA sequences also encode this same CDR3. The rearrangement joins TRBV28 to TRBJ1-1; D is ambiguous. Trimming shortened V by 2 bases and J by 2 bases, and 6 bases separated the two germline ends. CDR3 length: 13 amino acids. The germline V gene has CDR1 MDHEN and CDR2 SYDVKM. The CDR3 DNA reads as TGTGCCAGCAGTTTAGGTGGAAACACTGAAGCTTTCTTT. It encodes CASSLGGNTEAFF. The complete variable domain, with remaining parts taken from reference TRBV28 and TRBJ1-1, reads DVKVTQSSRYLVKRTGEKVFLECVQDMDHENMFWYRQDPGLGLRLIYFSYDVKMKEKGDIPEGYSVSREKKERFSLILESASTNQTSMYLCASSLGGNTEAFFGQGTRLTVV.

The CDR3 protein is CASSRYRDTNYGYTF. As DNA, the CDR3 is TGTGCCAGCAGCCGTTATCGGGATACTAACTATGGCTACACCTTC. The V call is TRBV7-2, the J call TRBJ1-2; D uncertain. The V and J ends lost 5 bases and 0 bases respectively, with 13 bases between them. This CDR3 spans 15 amino acids. Germline V gene lookup returns CDR1 SGHTA and CDR2 FQGNSA.

J is TRBJ1-5 and V is TRBV7-2; unclear D gene. CDR3 length: 13 amino acids. With 4 bases removed from V and 5 bases from J, the gap between germline ends came to 9 bases. Per germline, CDR1 SGHTA and CDR2 FQGNSA. This CDR3 reads CASSSALDQPQHF. The CDR3 DNA reads TGTGCCAGCAGCTCAGCTCTGGATCAGCCCCAGCATTTT.

CDR3 amino acids: CASSLGGWTFF. CDR3 sequence (DNA): TGTGCCAGCAGCTTAGGGGGTTGGACTTTCTTT. J is TRBJ1-1 and V is TRBV11-2; D is ambiguous. V was cut by 1 base and J by 12 bases, with 9 bases left in between. Germline CDR1 and CDR2: SGHAT and FQNNGV. The CDR3 consists of 11 residues.

This clone was seen only once. V and J are TRBV11-2 and TRBJ2-1; no reliable D call. Germline values: CDR1 SGHAT, CDR2 FQNNGV. The V end was cut by 3 bases, the J end by 7 bases, with 13 bases between. The CDR3 length is 14 residues. The CDR3 protein is CASSFSSLWNEQFF. The DNA of the CDR3 is TGTGCCAGCAGCTTTTCTTCGCTTTGGAATGAGCAGTTCTTC.

This clone came up a few times. The CDR3 sequence is CASSGAASGRNKGGELFF. Written as DNA, the CDR3 is TGTGCCAGCAGCGGCGCGGCTAGCGGGAGGAATAAGGGCGGGGAGCTGTTTTTT. The chain employs TRBV28 and TRBJ2-2; 11 bases map to TRBD2. Germline V gene sequence: CDR1 MDHEN, CDR2 SYDVKM. The CDR3 totals 18 residues. The ends lost 6 bases at V and 7 bases at J; junction bases unmatched: 16.

The chain is built from TRBV6-1 and TRBJ2-1; either TRBD1 or TRBD2 may supply D (6 bases each). Germline CDR1 and CDR2: MNHNS and SASEGT. This CDR3 has 15 amino acids. V dropped 7 bases and J dropped 0 bases, with 13 bases sitting between them. CDR3 in DNA: TGTGCCAGCAAGGGGGGAAGGAGCTCCTACAATGAGCAGTTCTTC. This sequence encodes CASKGGRSSYNEQFF.

The DNA for the CDR3 is TGTGCCAGCAGTGTCCTCGATTACGGGAGGGCCAAAGATACGCAGTATTTT. Protein product: CASSVLDYGRAKDTQYF. V is TRBV28 and J is TRBJ2-3, with 8 bases fitting TRBD2. Germline CDR1 reads MDHEN; CDR2 reads SYDVKM. Trimming cost V 5 bases and J 5 bases; bases outside gene matches: 15. This CDR3 has 17 residues.

This chain's CDR3 is CASSPRGGTRPTDTQYF. Here the CDR3 DNA reads TGTGCCAGCAGCCCCCGGGGGGGGACAAGACCCACAGATACGCAGTATTTT. The V and J genes are TRBV5-4 and TRBJ2-3, with 8 bases that match TRBD2. Trimming took 4 bases from V and 2 from J; bases not matched to a gene: 12. CDR3 length: 17 residues. The V gene's germline CDR1 is SGHNT and CDR2 YYREEE (reference sequence).

The V and J genes are TRBV19 and TRBJ2-3; TRBD2 matches at 11 bases. The CDR3 consists of 14 residues. Germline lookup yields CDR1 LNHDA and CDR2 SQIVND (reference sequence). The V and J ends lost 4 bases and 6 bases, in that order; junction bases with no gene match: 3. CDR3 in amino acids: CASSTTSGSDTQYF. In DNA form, the CDR3 reads TGTGCCAGTAGTACAACTAGCGGGAGCGATACGCAGTATTTT.

The chain joins TRBV5-8 to TRBJ1-5; 7 bases line up with TRBD1. V lost 4 bases, J lost 4 bases, and 14 bases stayed unmatched. This CDR3 contains 17 residues. Germline loops: CDR1 SGHTS, CDR2 YDEGEE. The CDR3 bases are TGTGCCAGCAGCCCCGGACAGGACCTAGCACTTAATCAGCCCCAGCATTTT. It encodes CASSPGQDLALNQPQHF.

DNA for the CDR3: TGTGCCAGCAGCCAAGATCAAAGCGGGAGGGCCCATGAGCAGTTCTTC. Amino acids: CASSQDQSGRAHEQFF. The rearrangement uses TRBV4-2 and TRBJ2-1, with 10 bases matching TRBD2. The CDR3 extends over 16 amino acids. Per the germline V gene, CDR1 is LGHNA and CDR2 is YNFKEQ. V gave up 0 bases and J gave up 8 bases; unmatched junction bases: 7.

This clone was seen a handful of times. This chain links TRBV7-9 with TRBJ1-1; 7 bases agree with TRBD1. The CDR3 runs 15 residues. Trimming cost V 3 bases and J 0 bases; bases outside gene matches: 4. CDR1 and CDR2 from the germline V gene are SEHNR and FQNEAQ (reference sequence). The CDR3 DNA sequence: TGTGCCAGCAGCTTCTGGGACAGACTGAACACTGAAGCTTTCTTT. This encodes CASSFWDRLNTEAFF.

As to this clone: Other DNA sequences in this sample translate to the same CDR3. The chain links TRBV2 to TRBJ1-5; D might be TRBD1 (6 bases). Looked up from germline, CDR1 is SNHLY and CDR2 is FYNNEI. Trimming stripped 3 bases from V and 4 bases from J, with 7 bases between. The CDR3 sequence is 13 residues long. The CDR3 here is CASSDRGNQPQHF. The CDR3 DNA follows: TGTGCCAGCAGTGATAGGGGGAATCAGCCCCAGCATTTT. The whole variable domain, filled in from reference TRBV2 and TRBJ1-5, reads EPEVTQTPSHQVTQMGQEVILRCVPISNHLYFYWYRQILGQKVEFLVSFYNNEISEKSEIFDDQFSVERPDGSNFTLKIRSTKLEDSAMYFCASSDRGNQPQHFGDGTRLSIL.

The genes are TRBV7-2 and TRBJ2-3, with D unclear. The CDR3 has 14 residues. V was shortened by 2 bases and J by 2 bases, with 8 bases between the two germline ends. Germline assignment: CDR1 SGHTA and CDR2 FQGNSA. CDR3 protein: CASSLTGFTDTQYF. CDR3 coding DNA: TGTGCCAGCAGCTTAACCGGGTTCACAGATACGCAGTATTTT.

This clone was observed a few times. The chain uses TRBV30 and TRBJ1-6, with 7 positions matching TRBD1. CDR1 GTSNPN and CDR2 SVGIG come from the germline V gene (reference sequence). Trimming took 2 bases from V and 5 from J; bases not matched to a gene: 3. The CDR3 consists of 14 residues. This CDR3 reads CAWSKTGNNSPLHF. CDR3 DNA sequence: TGTGCCTGGAGTAAGACAGGGAATAATTCACCCCTCCACTTT.

The chain combines TRBV6-5 with TRBJ1-3; no clear D gene. The CDR3 covers 12 residues. Between the trimmed V and J ends, which lost 10 bases and 1 base, there was a span of 8 bases. The germline CDR1 and CDR2 sequences are MNHEY and SVGAGI. The chain's CDR3 is CATGVSGNTIYF. The CDR3 DNA sequence: TGTGCCACCGGGGTTTCTGGAAACACCATATATTTT.

This clone was counted only a few times. The chain employs TRBV7-9 and TRBJ1-1; no definite D call. This CDR3 region has 12 residues. Germline CDR1 SEHNR, CDR2 FQNEAQ (reference sequence). Trimming pared 1 base from V and 10 bases from J, leaving 10 bases between. The DNA of the CDR3 is TGTGCCAGCAGCTTAGTAGCGGGAAGAGCTTTCTTT. It specifies CASSLVAGRAFF.

The genes are TRBV28 and TRBJ2-3, with 11 bases fitting TRBD2. Germline-derived CDR1 and CDR2 are MDHEN and SYDVKM. This CDR3 spans 14 amino acids. Trimming took 5 bases from V and 6 from J; bases not matched to a gene: 4. CDR3 in amino acids: CASSALAGGDTQYF. As DNA, the CDR3 is TGTGCCAGCAGTGCCCTAGCGGGGGGTGATACGCAGTATTTT.